What follows describes a single T cell receptor (beta chain). The data stem from a study of blood T cell repertoires in COVID-19. At the level of the study: Specimens from acute and convalescent COVID-19 originated in the United States, Italy and Spain. T cells, B-cell-depleted T cells, or PBMCs supplied cDNA or gDNA.

Germline CDR1 ENHRY, CDR2 SYGVKD. The V gene lost 6 bases and the J gene lost 6 bases, with 17 bases spanning the gap. The CDR3 has 14 amino acids. Study processing details: Cell counts per sample came from amplifying reference gene primers. TCRdb's copy holds only in-frame clones and misses some; the assay was immunoSEQ multiplex PCR. V and J calls and clone size are copied from that table; D and trimming were computed from the DNA. The sample consists of roughly 75,000 clones, about 90% of them appearing once. This chain connects TRBV10-3 to TRBJ1-1, with D possibly being TRBD1 (6 bases). Material: peripheral blood. This clonotype originated in an older man in a cohort sampled during active COVID-19. The CDR3 spells CAISRTVEIAEAFF. CDR3 sequence (DNA): TGTGCCATCAGCAGGACAGTCGAGATCGCTGAAGCTTTCTTT.